This T cell receptor beta chain originates from a study of T cell repertoires in cytomegalovirus infection. As to this clonotype: Its target is not known.

One entry per CDR3 protein results from TCRdb running MiXCR on the reads. The table lists approximately 300,000 distinct CDR3 sequences, 20% to 25% of them singletons. CDR1 is DFQATT, CDR2 SNEGSKA, per germline (reference sequence). The length of the CDR3 is 13 residues. Deletions cut 3 bases from V and 4 bases from J, with 12 bases between. This clonotype was obtained from a human donor in good health (CMV status not recorded). Some clones in this sample may be carry-over from other donors' samples. This chain uses TRBV20-1 with TRBJ2-5; a weak D match, TRBD2 (7 bases). The source was cultured PBMCs, collected from culture after CMV antigen stimulation. CDR3 sequence: CSARSGGTETQYF. The CDR3 region has the DNA TGCAGTGCTAGGTCGGGGGGCACAGAGACCCAGTACTTC.